Listed below are T cell receptor beta chains from one sample, sequenced in a study of tumor-infiltrating lymphocytes in primary liver carcinoma. MiXCR was run by TCRdb on the multiplex PCR reads, yielding one entry per CDR3 protein. The data show about 320,000 distinct CDR3 sequences, roughly 60% seen once. The source material was peripheral blood. The source of these receptors is a woman aged 30 to 39 with primary liver carcinoma and hepatitis B virus infection. Both conserved end residues are part of each CDR3. The order of the fields is D gene, clone size, J gene, V gene, CDR3 DNA, CDR3 protein. A D gene is named only where the DNA matches it firmly. Some rows have no size entry. The others give once, few or many, or a class for an expanded clone.

d_call: -; clone_size: many; j_call: TRBJ2-1; v_call: TRBV11-2; cdr3_nt: TGTGCCAGCAGCTTAGTGGACAGCCTCGAGCTGCAGTTCTTC; cdr3_aa: CASSLVDSLELQFF
d_call: TRBD2; clone_size: many; j_call: TRBJ2-1; v_call: TRBV11-2; cdr3_nt: TGTGCCAGCAGCTTAGGACGGGGGGTTGGAAATGAGCAGTTCTTC; cdr3_aa: CASSLGRGVGNEQFF
d_call: -; clone_size: -; j_call: TRBJ2-5; v_call: TRBV7-8; cdr3_nt: TGTGTCAGCCAACGGAGGGGAGAGACCCAGTACTTC; cdr3_aa: CVSQRRGETQYF
d_call: -; clone_size: few; j_call: TRBJ2-1; v_call: TRBV5-6; cdr3_nt: TGTGCCAGCAGCTGGGGGTCTGGCTCCTACAATGAGCAGTTCTTC; cdr3_aa: CASSWGSGSYNEQFF
d_call: -; clone_size: -; j_call: TRBJ2-2; v_call: TRBV6-2/TRBV6-3; cdr3_nt: TGTGTCAGCAGTTACCTAGTTCCCGGGGAGCTGTTTTTT; cdr3_aa: CVSSYLVPGELFF
d_call: -; clone_size: -; j_call: TRBJ1-1; v_call: TRBV19; cdr3_nt: TGTGACAGTAGTATACTTGTGGGGAGCCTGAGATACTCTGAAGCTTTCTTT; cdr3_aa: CDSSILVGSLRYSEAFF
d_call: -; clone_size: -; j_call: TRBJ2-7; v_call: TRBV11-2; cdr3_nt: TGTGCCAGCAGCCCCCTCGGGCTCTACGAGCAGTATTTC; cdr3_aa: CASSPLGLYEQYF
d_call: -; clone_size: -; j_call: TRBJ1-5; v_call: TRBV28; cdr3_nt: TGTGCCAGCGGATACAGTTGGCAGCCCCAGCATTTT; cdr3_aa: CASGYSWQPQHF
d_call: -; clone_size: -; j_call: TRBJ1-4; v_call: TRBV12-3/TRBV12-4; cdr3_nt: TGTGCCAGCAGTCGACGGATTTGGGAAAAACTGTTTTTT; cdr3_aa: CASSRRIWEKLFF
d_call: -; clone_size: many; j_call: TRBJ1-1; v_call: TRBV6-6; cdr3_nt: TGTGCCAGCATGGGGGAGACTGAAGCTTTCTTT; cdr3_aa: CASMGETEAFF
d_call: TRBD2; clone_size: many; j_call: TRBJ2-3; v_call: TRBV29-1; cdr3_nt: TGCAGCATCCTGACTAGCGGGGCGGATACGCAGTATTTT; cdr3_aa: CSILTSGADTQYF
d_call: -; clone_size: few; j_call: TRBJ2-1; v_call: TRBV7-9; cdr3_nt: TGTGCCAGCAGCTTTACAGGGCCCGAGCAGTTCTTC; cdr3_aa: CASSFTGPEQFF
d_call: -; clone_size: -; j_call: TRBJ1-1; v_call: TRBV4-1; cdr3_nt: TGCACCAGCAACCAAGTTCTTGATAGGGAGCGAACTGAAGCTTTCTTT; cdr3_aa: CTSNQVLDRERTEAFF
d_call: -; clone_size: many; j_call: TRBJ2-3; v_call: TRBV6-2/TRBV6-3; cdr3_nt: TGTGCCAGCAGTTTCCAGGATCCAGATACGCAGTATTTT; cdr3_aa: CASSFQDPDTQYF
d_call: TRBD2; clone_size: -; j_call: TRBJ2-7; v_call: TRBV30; cdr3_nt: TGTACCTCAGGACTAGCGGGAGGATTGAACGAGCAGTACTTC; cdr3_aa: CTSGLAGGLNEQYF
d_call: TRBD1; clone_size: -; j_call: TRBJ2-3; v_call: TRBV6-6; cdr3_nt: TGTGCCAGCAGGGGGACAGGGGTCACCACAGATACGCAGTATTTT; cdr3_aa: CASRGTGVTTDTQYF
d_call: TRBD2; clone_size: -; j_call: TRBJ2-3; v_call: TRBV7-9; cdr3_nt: TGTGCCAGTAGCTTAGGACTAGCCACAGATACGCAGCACTTT; cdr3_aa: CASSLGLATDTQHF
d_call: -; clone_size: -; j_call: TRBJ2-7; v_call: TRBV7-9; cdr3_nt: TGTGCCAGCAGCAACCCGGGACATCTAACCTACGAGCAGTACTTC; cdr3_aa: CASSNPGHLTYEQYF
d_call: TRBD1; clone_size: once; j_call: TRBJ2-1; v_call: TRBV28; cdr3_nt: TGTGTCAGCGCCAGGGGGCTAGGGGCCACCCTCAATGAGCAGTTCTTC; cdr3_aa: CVSARGLGATLNEQFF
d_call: TRBD2; clone_size: many; j_call: TRBJ2-3; v_call: TRBV12-3/TRBV12-4; cdr3_nt: TGTGCCAGCAGTTTGGGGACTAGCGGGATGAACAGAGATACGCAGTATTTC; cdr3_aa: CASSLGTSGMNRDTQYF